This TCR beta chain is from a study of T-cell memory formation after mild COVID-19. Whole-study results and caveats: The main location of contracting CD4+ clones was CM and EM, and that of contracting CD8+ clones was EMRA.

The CDR3 spans 13 residues. Germline CDR1 SGHRS, CDR2 YFSETQ. The ends were cut back, 3 bases at V and 4 bases at J, with 10 bases in the middle. With regard to this clonotype: No antigen is known for it.

TCRdb used MiXCR to reprocess the 5' RACE reads, holding one entry per CDR3 protein. The sample includes about 310,000 distinct CDR3 sequences, 15% of them seen just once. The TCR was taken from a man in his late teens or twenties who had mild COVID-19 (a few samples of this study predate the infection). Cell type and time point are not known. Material: PBMCs or a T cell subset sorted from them (not recorded which). The chain uses TRBV5-1 and TRBJ1-2; D gene ambiguous. The CDR3, as DNA: TGCGCCAGCAGCTATGGGTTGCTCTATGGCTACACCTTC. It is translated as CASSYGLLYGYTF. Based on the CDR3 plus reference TRBV5-1 and TRBJ1-2, the full variable domain is KAGVTQTPRYLIKTRGQQVTLSCSPISGHRSVSWYQQTPGQGLQFLFEYFSETQRNKGNFPGRFSGRQFSNSRSEMNVSTLELGDSALYLCASSYGLLYGYTFGSGTRLTVV.